Below are 18 T cell receptor beta chains sequenced from a single sample in a study of human T cells and chemical hapten exposure. The time point denotes: pre-sensitization, week 0. Documented treatment: therapeutic diphenylcyclopropenone sensitization with weekly scalp DPC. TCRdb reanalysed the RACE reads using MiXCR and keeps one entry per CDR3 protein. The sample has some 400,000 distinct CDR3 sequences, 4.5% to 6% seen once. Sequencing was performed on whole blood, taken in connection with sensitization to the hapten diphenylcyclopropenone (DPC). The receptors shown here come from a woman between 50 and 59 years old with alopecia areata. Some clones in this sample may be carry-over from other donors' samples.

The chain employs TRBV6-1 and TRBJ2-3, with no clear D. V was pared by 4 bases and J by 6 bases, with 8 bases between. The CDR3 runs 12 residues. Germline CDR1 is MNHNS and CDR2 is SASEGT. The CDR3 loop reads CASSGPADTQYF. In DNA form, the CDR3 reads TGTGCCAGCAGTGGCCCCGCGGATACGCAGTATTTT.

This clonotype was seen ten or more times. The V call is TRBV3-1, the J call TRBJ1-1; a possible D gene is TRBD1 (6 bases). Germline CDR1 reads LGHDT; CDR2 reads YNNKEL (reference sequence). V lost 2 bases and J lost 4, with 8 bases in between. There are 13 residues in the CDR3. The CDR3 loop is CASSQTGLTEAFF. DNA for the CDR3: TGTGCCAGCAGCCAAACAGGGCTCACTGAAGCTTTCTTT.

At least ten counts were recorded for this clonotype. The chain joins TRBV6-5 to TRBJ2-5; TRBD2 might be the D (6 bases). The CDR3 length is 13 residues. Trimming left V 6 bases short and J 3 bases short, with 11 bases between. The germline gives CDR1 MNHEY, CDR2 SVGAGI. The CDR3 region is CASRQAGEETQYF. In nucleotides, the CDR3 is TGTGCCAGCAGGCAAGCGGGCGAAGAGACCCAGTACTTC.

This clonotype was counted many times. V and J are TRBV4-3 and TRBJ2-7; TRBD2 matches 7 bases. This CDR3 has 16 residues. The V gene end was trimmed by 0 bases and the J gene end by 2 bases; junction bases not matched to a gene: 7. CDR1 is LGHNA and CDR2 is YSLEER in the germline V gene. The CDR3 region is CASSQDSGGSPYEQYF. The DNA for the CDR3 is TGCGCCAGCAGCCAAGATTCAGGCGGGAGCCCCTACGAGCAGTACTTC.

This clonotype was observed a handful of times. The chain carries TRBV6-1 and TRBJ2-1, with D maybe TRBD1 (7 bases). Trimming stripped 7 bases from V and 0 bases from J, with 13 bases between. Looked up from germline, CDR1 is MNHNS and CDR2 is SASEGT. CDR3 length: 15 residues. CDR3 coding DNA: TGTGCCAGCACTCAGGGGGGAAGCTCCTACAATGAGCAGTTCTTC. It yields the protein CASTQGGSSYNEQFF.

The V gene is TRBV6-6, the J gene TRBJ1-4, with TRBD1 as a possible D gene (5 bases). CDR3 size: 13 residues. Trimming removed 8 bases at V and 7 bases at J, with 14 bases between. Germline CDR1 MNHNY, CDR2 SVGAGI (reference sequence). The DNA of the CDR3 is TGTGCCAGCGGCGGGGGGGGAAGTGAAAAACTGTTTTTT. The encoded protein is CASGGGGSEKLFF.

This clonotype occurred many times. This chain joins TRBV3-1 and TRBJ2-2; no reliable D call. V dropped 1 base and J dropped 4 bases, with 16 bases sitting between them. The CDR3 consists of 17 residues. Germline V gene sequence: CDR1 LGHDT, CDR2 YNNKEL (reference sequence). The CDR3 DNA follows: TGTGCCAGCAGCCAAGTGGTCCCGGGCAGTGGCACCGGGGAGCTGTTTTTT. Protein: CASSQVVPGSGTGELFF.

At least ten counts were recorded for this clonotype. This chain connects TRBV12-3 or TRBV12-4 to TRBJ2-7; D gene ambiguous. This CDR3 is 14 amino acids long. V was shortened by 5 bases and J by 5 bases, with 16 bases between the two germline ends. CDR3 loop: CASSPLRGSNEQYF. The CDR3 DNA reads as TGTGCCAGCAGTCCCCTCCGAGGAAGTAACGAGCAGTACTTC.

The sample holds a few counts of this clonotype. The V gene is TRBV6-5, the J gene TRBJ2-3; TRBD1 is a possible D gene (6 bases). The CDR3 has 15 amino acids. Looked up from germline, CDR1 is MNHEY and CDR2 is SVGAGI. Trimming took 9 bases from V and 6 from J, leaving 22 bases between them. Here the CDR3 DNA reads TGTGCCAGTCGAAAACAGGGAGACAGTATTGATACGCAGTATTTT. It translates to CASRKQGDSIDTQYF.

The rearrangement uses TRBV7-9 and TRBJ1-5; D is unclear. Germline V gene lookup returns CDR1 SEHNR and CDR2 FQNEAQ (reference sequence). There are 13 residues in the CDR3. Trimming stripped 6 bases from V and 2 bases from J, with 8 bases between. CDR3 residues: CASRAEGNQPQHF. The DNA for the CDR3 is TGTGCCAGCAGGGCGGAGGGCAATCAGCCCCAGCATTTT.

This clonotype was seen a few times. The CDR3 reads CATWTGSGNTIYF. As DNA, the CDR3 is TGTGCCACTTGGACGGGCTCTGGAAACACCATATATTTT. This chain connects TRBV2 to TRBJ1-3; D not resolved. This CDR3 comprises 13 residues. Trimming stripped 10 bases from V and 0 bases from J, with 10 bases between. Per the germline V gene, CDR1 is SNHLY and CDR2 is FYNNEI.

This sequence joins TRBV20-1 and TRBJ1-1; D gene unclear. The CDR3 runs to 14 residues. Germline values: CDR1 DFQATT, CDR2 SNEGSKA (reference sequence). Trimming took 6 bases from V and 0 from J, leaving 14 bases between them. CDR3 region: CSAIPLLLNTEAFF. CDR3 DNA: TGCAGTGCAATCCCCCTCTTACTGAACACTGAAGCTTTCTTT.

This clonotype was detected only a few times. The rearrangement uses TRBV29-1 and TRBJ1-2; 10 bases fit TRBD1. This CDR3 has 15 amino acids. Per the germline V gene, CDR1 is SQVTM and CDR2 is ANQGSEA. V trimming: 3 bases; J trimming: 4 bases; junction bases outside the gene matches: 8. The CDR3 nucleotides are TGCAGCGTTGAGGACAGGGGGTGGTATCGCTATGGCTACACCTTC. Its protein is CSVEDRGWYRYGYTF.

The gene calls are TRBV12-3 or TRBV12-4 and TRBJ1-1; no clear D gene. CDR3 length: 13 amino acids. The V and J ends lost 4 bases and 0 bases respectively, with 6 bases between them. CDR3 residues: CASSSNVNTEAFF. CDR3 nucleotide sequence: TGTGCCAGCAGTTCGAACGTGAACACTGAAGCTTTCTTT.

The rearrangement uses TRBV19 and TRBJ2-7; 7 bases match TRBD1. Germline V CDR1 and CDR2: LNHDA, SQIVND (reference sequence). V trimming: 7 bases; J trimming: 2 bases; junction bases outside the gene matches: 8. CDR3 length equals 14 residues. The CDR3 DNA follows: TGTGCCAGTACCCCCGACAGGGCCCCCTACGAGCAGTACTTC. Protein: CASTPDRAPYEQYF.

This clonotype showed up many times. This rearrangement joins TRBV12-3 or TRBV12-4 to TRBJ2-2; D remains ambiguous. V gave up 5 bases and J gave up 5 bases, with 6 bases separating them. The CDR3 runs 12 residues. Here the CDR3 reads CASSPMTGELFF. The CDR3 nucleotides are TGTGCCAGCAGTCCCATGACCGGGGAGCTGTTTTTT.

This clonotype showed up just a few times. The rearrangement links TRBV6-5 to TRBJ1-5, with no clear D. The CDR3 is made up of 14 amino acids. The germline CDR1 and CDR2 sequences are MNHEY and SVGAGI. Trimming took 2 bases from V and 9 from J, leaving 14 bases between them. The CDR3 sequence is CASSYDAQVRPQHF. In DNA, the CDR3 is TGTGCCAGCAGTTACGACGCCCAAGTTCGGCCCCAGCATTTT.

The rearrangement joins TRBV20-1 to TRBJ1-5; the D is unclear. CDR3 length: 14 residues. V was cut by 7 bases and J by 2 bases, with 15 bases left in between. Germline CDR1 reads DFQATT; CDR2 reads SNEGSKA (reference sequence). CDR3 in amino acids: CSVRSGPGNQPQHF. The CDR3, as DNA: TGCAGTGTCAGGTCGGGCCCAGGCAATCAGCCCCAGCATTTT.